The subject of this entry is one T cell receptor beta chain. The antigen is not known. The data were taken from a study of cytomegalovirus exposure and HLA in healthy donors. Study-wide results and caveats: Later on, a genetic analysis was performed. It linked a missense variant in DCLRE1C with V- and J-gene trimming of TCR beta. An analysis that was carried out later associated 16,951 TCR beta sequences with HLA alleles at 0.05 false discovery rate.

The PCR had 60 Vbeta and 13 Jbeta primers. Profiling relied on immunoSEQ multiplex PCR, and the TCRdb table lists in-frame clones only, not all of them. The profile covers some 90,000 clones, with approximately 83% appearing a single time and over 3% taken by the ten largest. This clonotype was obtained from a man aged 35 to 55 in good health and CMV-seronegative. Sequenced material: PBMCs.

The CDR3, as DNA: TGTGCCAGCTCACCCGGGACAGGGGCCCAGCCCCAGCATTTT. Its translation is CASSPGTGAQPQHF. The rearrangement uses TRBV18 and TRBJ1-5, with TRBD1 matching 10 bases. Trimming took 3 bases from V and 7 from J; bases not matched to a gene: 3. The CDR3 totals 14 residues. Germline V lookup: CDR1 KGHSH, CDR2 LQKENI.